One sample yielded the 18 T cell receptor beta chains listed below, sequenced in a study of T cells in Graves' hyperthyroidism and ophthalmopathy. Amplified TCR beta CDR3 regions came from RNA transcripts. A first-round RT-PCR of the TCR CDR3 used the HTBI primer set. Each CDR3 protein is one row after TCRdb ran MiXCR on the multiplex PCR reads. The repertoire holds 560,000 or so distinct CDR3 sequences, with roughly 21% as singletons. The sequenced sample was blood. All receptors derive from a man aged 40-49 years with Graves' ophthalmopathy.

This clonotype has a count of ten or more. The V gene is TRBV3-1, the J gene TRBJ2-7; no clear D gene. Germline V gene data show CDR1 as LGHDT and CDR2 as YNNKEL (reference sequence). V lost 3 bases, J lost 6 bases, and 9 bases lay in between. There are 12 residues in the CDR3. The CDR3 loop is CASSHEFTEQYF. The CDR3, as DNA: TGTGCCAGCAGCCACGAGTTTACCGAGCAGTACTTC.

Many counts were recorded for this clonotype. The V and J genes are TRBV27 and TRBJ2-7, with 7 bases fitting TRBD2. The trim removed 2 bases at V and 1 base at J, leaving 5 bases unmatched. Germline V gene sequence: CDR1 MNHEY, CDR2 SMNVEV (reference sequence). CDR3 length equals 15 residues. The CDR3 sequence is CASSLKASGSYEQYF. The CDR3 bases are TGTGCCAGCAGTTTAAAGGCTAGCGGATCCTACGAGCAGTACTTC.

This clonotype was seen more than once but under ten times. The rearrangement joins TRBV7-2 to TRBJ2-5; 15 positions agree with TRBD2. The ends lost 4 bases at V and 5 bases at J; junction bases unmatched: 5. The CDR3 is made up of 16 amino acids. Germline assignment: CDR1 SGHTA and CDR2 FQGNSA. CDR3 DNA: TGTGCCAGCAGCTCCCAGGGACTAGCGGGAGGTGAGACCCAGTACTTC. This sequence encodes CASSSQGLAGGETQYF.

The chain uses TRBV20-1 and TRBJ2-1; TRBD2 matches at 14 bases. V shed 1 base, J shed 0 bases, and the junction held 2 bases outside the gene matches. This CDR3 comprises 17 residues. Germline V gives CDR1 DFQATT, CDR2 SNEGSKA (reference sequence). The CDR3 is CSARGTSGGLSYNEQFF. The CDR3 DNA reads as TGCAGTGCTAGAGGGACTAGCGGGGGGCTCTCCTACAATGAGCAGTTCTTC.

This clonotype came up a few times. This sequence joins TRBV27 and TRBJ2-6, with 8 bases lining up with TRBD1. With V trimmed by 5 bases and J by 0 bases, 12 bases remained unmatched. The CDR3 spans 19 residues. Per the germline V gene, CDR1 is MNHEY and CDR2 is SMNVEV (reference sequence). The CDR3 sequence is CASSPRTGSATSGANVLTF. CDR3 in DNA: TGTGCCAGCAGTCCCCGGACAGGGTCCGCCACCTCTGGGGCCAACGTCCTGACTTTC.

The genes are TRBV19 and TRBJ1-2; D is undetermined. CDR3 size: 13 residues. V lost 6 bases, J lost 3 bases, and 11 bases lay in between. Per the germline V gene, CDR1 is LNHDA and CDR2 is SQIVND (reference sequence). The CDR3 nucleotides are TGTGCCAGTAGGGATCCCCAGGACTATGGCTACACCTTC. As protein: CASRDPQDYGYTF. The variable domain in full, with the rest retrieved from reference TRBV19 and TRBJ1-2, is DGGITQSPKYLFRKEGQNVTLSCEQNLNHDAMYWYRQDPGQGLRLIYYSQIVNDFQKGDIAEGYSVSREKKESFPLTVTSAQKNPTAFYLCASRDPQDYGYTFGSGTRLTVV.

As for this clonotype: A much larger clone is a single base away; this may be a read error. The rearrangement joins TRBV12-3 or TRBV12-4 to TRBJ1-1; possible D gene TRBD1, 6 bases. The CDR3 is 14 residues long. CDR3 amino acids: CASSFGVRDTEALF. The CDR3 coding sequence is TGTGCCAGCAGTTTCGGGGTTCGGGACACTGAAGCTCTCTTT.

This sequence joins TRBV4-3 and TRBJ1-5; weak D call: TRBD1 (6 bases). V was cut by 0 bases and J by 7 bases, with 13 bases left in between. The germline gives CDR1 LGHNA, CDR2 YSLEER. This CDR3 is built from 15 residues. CDR3 amino acids: CASSQDPRGLQPQHF. The CDR3 DNA reads TGCGCCAGCAGCCAAGACCCAAGGGGGTTACAGCCCCAGCATTTT.

This clonotype was counted ten times or more. The J gene is TRBJ2-7, the V gene TRBV6-2 or TRBV6-3; D gene ambiguous. The CDR3 is made up of 14 amino acids. Per germline, CDR1 MNHEY and CDR2 SVGEGT. Trimming cost V 3 bases and J 2 bases, with 11 bases left between them. The CDR3 loop reads CASSYGRNPYEQYF. The DNA for the CDR3 is TGTGCCAGCAGTTATGGACGGAACCCCTACGAGCAGTACTTC.

In this sample, this clonotype turned up many times. V gene TRBV2 combines with J gene TRBJ2-3, with D maybe TRBD2 (6 bases). CDR3 length: 14 amino acids. Looked up from germline, CDR1 is SNHLY and CDR2 is FYNNEI. V lost 8 bases, J lost 5 bases, and 17 bases lay in between. CDR3 amino acids: CASFAREVGDTQYF. DNA for the CDR3: TGTGCCAGCTTCGCGCGGGAAGTCGGAGATACGCAGTATTTT. The full variable domain, completed using reference TRBV2 and TRBJ2-3, is EPEVTQTPSHQVTQMGQEVILRCVPISNHLYFYWYRQILGQKVEFLVSFYNNEISEKSEIFDDQFSVERPDGSNFTLKIRSTKLEDSAMYFCASFAREVGDTQYFGPGTRLTVL.

This clonotype was found many times. V gene TRBV20-1 combines with J gene TRBJ1-2; D is possibly TRBD1 (5 bases). V lost 5 bases and J lost 4, with 17 bases in between. The CDR3 covers 14 residues. Germline V gene sequence: CDR1 DFQATT, CDR2 SNEGSKA (reference sequence). The CDR3 loop is CSAGPEGDTYGYTF. The CDR3 DNA is TGCAGTGCTGGTCCAGAAGGGGATACCTATGGCTACACCTTC.

The table lists this clonotype with many counts. The V gene is TRBV27, the J gene TRBJ1-1, with TRBD1 as a possible D gene (5 bases). The germline V gene has CDR1 MNHEY and CDR2 SMNVEV (reference sequence). Between the trimmed V and J ends, which lost 8 bases and 8 bases, there was a span of 12 bases. The CDR3 contains 11 residues. The CDR3 here is CASHQGVEAFF. In DNA form, the CDR3 reads TGTGCCAGCCACCAGGGTGTGGAAGCTTTCTTT.

The genes are TRBV20-1 and TRBJ1-1, with D possibly being TRBD1 (5 bases). The CDR3 has 14 residues. Germline V lookup: CDR1 DFQATT, CDR2 SNEGSKA (reference sequence). V lost 3 bases, J lost 4 bases, and 15 bases lay in between. CDR3 nucleotide sequence: TGCAGTGCTAGTGGCACAAGGCAGGGCACTGAAGCTTTCTTT. It specifies CSASGTRQGTEAFF.

There are many counts of this clonotype. The V and J genes are TRBV6-2 or TRBV6-3 and TRBJ2-7; D possibly corresponds to TRBD2 (5 bases). CDR1 is MNHEY, CDR2 SVGEGT, per germline. Trimming took 5 bases from V and 0 from J, leaving 17 bases between them. The CDR3 length is 16 residues. CDR3 sequence reads: CASSRIPEGSSYEQYF. Here the CDR3 DNA reads TGTGCCAGCAGTCGTATTCCAGAGGGCAGCTCCTACGAGCAGTACTTC.

The chain combines TRBV29-1 with TRBJ1-1; 9 bases are a match to TRBD1. V was clipped by 7 bases and J by 9 bases; unmatched bases: 6. The CDR3 has 11 amino acids. Per germline, CDR1 SQVTM and CDR2 ANQGSEA. CDR3 in amino acids: CSAEGTGKAFF. DNA for the CDR3: TGCAGCGCCGAAGGGACAGGGAAAGCTTTCTTT. The full variable domain, rest sourced from reference TRBV29-1 and TRBJ1-1, is SAVISQKPSRDICQRGTSLTIQCQVDSQVTMMFWYRQQPGQSLTLIATANQGSEATYESGFVIDKFPISRPNLTFSTLTVSNMSPEDSSIYLCSAEGTGKAFFGQGTRLTVV.

This chain uses TRBV6-1 with TRBJ2-4; D ambiguous. Germline V CDR1 and CDR2: MNHNS, SASEGT. The ends were cut back, 5 bases at V and 5 bases at J, with 7 bases in the middle. CDR3 size: 12 residues. CDR3 nucleotides: TGTGCCAGCAGTACCCCTCAAAACATTCAGTACTTC. Encoded protein: CASSTPQNIQYF.

There are a few counts of this clonotype. CDR3 bases: TGTGCCAGTCGCCTGGGGACGAGCTCCTACAATGAGCAGTTCTTC. Its protein product is CASRLGTSSYNEQFF. The chain couples TRBV18 to TRBJ2-1; D is possibly TRBD1 or TRBD2 (5 bases each). This CDR3 region has 15 residues. Germline V CDR1 and CDR2: KGHSH, LQKENI. V lost 9 bases to trimming and J lost 0 bases, with 15 bases between them. Filled out from reference TRBV18 and TRBJ2-1, the complete variable domain reads NAGVMQNPRHLVRRRGQEARLRCSPMKGHSHVYWYRQLPEEGLKFMVYLQKENIIDESGMPKERFSAEFPKEGPSILRIQQVVRGDSAAYFCASRLGTSSYNEQFFGPGTRLTVL.

The rearrangement links TRBV5-5 to TRBJ2-7, with 11 bases matching TRBD2. The CDR3 covers 14 residues. Looked up from germline, CDR1 is SGHKS and CDR2 is YYEKEE (reference sequence). After removal of 6 bases from V and 8 bases from J, the junction contained 10 bases not matched to a gene. DNA of the CDR3: TGTGCCAGCACTCTCGGGGGGACTAGCGGAAAGCAGTACTTC. Its translation: CASTLGGTSGKQYF.